This T cell receptor (beta chain) stems from a study of blood T cell repertoires in COVID-19. Libraries were prepared by immunoSEQ multiplex PCR; TCRdb keeps only in-frame clonotypes and omits some of them. The table has approximately 110,000 clones, less than 85% seen once; the top ten hold more than 0.65%. V was pared by 7 bases and J by 4 bases, with 8 bases of the junction left unmatched. The CDR3 is 14 residues long. The germline V gene has CDR1 MDHEN and CDR2 SYDVKM. This clone was seen just once. This receptor was identified in a human donor with acute or convalescent COVID-19. The donor label of this sample is uncertain. This chain connects TRBV28 to TRBJ2-5, with TRBD2 identical over 8 bases. Sequencing used peripheral blood. This CDR3 reads CASTKLAVVETQYF. CDR3 nucleotides: TGTGCCAGCACTAAACTAGCGGTAGTAGAGACCCAGTACTTC.